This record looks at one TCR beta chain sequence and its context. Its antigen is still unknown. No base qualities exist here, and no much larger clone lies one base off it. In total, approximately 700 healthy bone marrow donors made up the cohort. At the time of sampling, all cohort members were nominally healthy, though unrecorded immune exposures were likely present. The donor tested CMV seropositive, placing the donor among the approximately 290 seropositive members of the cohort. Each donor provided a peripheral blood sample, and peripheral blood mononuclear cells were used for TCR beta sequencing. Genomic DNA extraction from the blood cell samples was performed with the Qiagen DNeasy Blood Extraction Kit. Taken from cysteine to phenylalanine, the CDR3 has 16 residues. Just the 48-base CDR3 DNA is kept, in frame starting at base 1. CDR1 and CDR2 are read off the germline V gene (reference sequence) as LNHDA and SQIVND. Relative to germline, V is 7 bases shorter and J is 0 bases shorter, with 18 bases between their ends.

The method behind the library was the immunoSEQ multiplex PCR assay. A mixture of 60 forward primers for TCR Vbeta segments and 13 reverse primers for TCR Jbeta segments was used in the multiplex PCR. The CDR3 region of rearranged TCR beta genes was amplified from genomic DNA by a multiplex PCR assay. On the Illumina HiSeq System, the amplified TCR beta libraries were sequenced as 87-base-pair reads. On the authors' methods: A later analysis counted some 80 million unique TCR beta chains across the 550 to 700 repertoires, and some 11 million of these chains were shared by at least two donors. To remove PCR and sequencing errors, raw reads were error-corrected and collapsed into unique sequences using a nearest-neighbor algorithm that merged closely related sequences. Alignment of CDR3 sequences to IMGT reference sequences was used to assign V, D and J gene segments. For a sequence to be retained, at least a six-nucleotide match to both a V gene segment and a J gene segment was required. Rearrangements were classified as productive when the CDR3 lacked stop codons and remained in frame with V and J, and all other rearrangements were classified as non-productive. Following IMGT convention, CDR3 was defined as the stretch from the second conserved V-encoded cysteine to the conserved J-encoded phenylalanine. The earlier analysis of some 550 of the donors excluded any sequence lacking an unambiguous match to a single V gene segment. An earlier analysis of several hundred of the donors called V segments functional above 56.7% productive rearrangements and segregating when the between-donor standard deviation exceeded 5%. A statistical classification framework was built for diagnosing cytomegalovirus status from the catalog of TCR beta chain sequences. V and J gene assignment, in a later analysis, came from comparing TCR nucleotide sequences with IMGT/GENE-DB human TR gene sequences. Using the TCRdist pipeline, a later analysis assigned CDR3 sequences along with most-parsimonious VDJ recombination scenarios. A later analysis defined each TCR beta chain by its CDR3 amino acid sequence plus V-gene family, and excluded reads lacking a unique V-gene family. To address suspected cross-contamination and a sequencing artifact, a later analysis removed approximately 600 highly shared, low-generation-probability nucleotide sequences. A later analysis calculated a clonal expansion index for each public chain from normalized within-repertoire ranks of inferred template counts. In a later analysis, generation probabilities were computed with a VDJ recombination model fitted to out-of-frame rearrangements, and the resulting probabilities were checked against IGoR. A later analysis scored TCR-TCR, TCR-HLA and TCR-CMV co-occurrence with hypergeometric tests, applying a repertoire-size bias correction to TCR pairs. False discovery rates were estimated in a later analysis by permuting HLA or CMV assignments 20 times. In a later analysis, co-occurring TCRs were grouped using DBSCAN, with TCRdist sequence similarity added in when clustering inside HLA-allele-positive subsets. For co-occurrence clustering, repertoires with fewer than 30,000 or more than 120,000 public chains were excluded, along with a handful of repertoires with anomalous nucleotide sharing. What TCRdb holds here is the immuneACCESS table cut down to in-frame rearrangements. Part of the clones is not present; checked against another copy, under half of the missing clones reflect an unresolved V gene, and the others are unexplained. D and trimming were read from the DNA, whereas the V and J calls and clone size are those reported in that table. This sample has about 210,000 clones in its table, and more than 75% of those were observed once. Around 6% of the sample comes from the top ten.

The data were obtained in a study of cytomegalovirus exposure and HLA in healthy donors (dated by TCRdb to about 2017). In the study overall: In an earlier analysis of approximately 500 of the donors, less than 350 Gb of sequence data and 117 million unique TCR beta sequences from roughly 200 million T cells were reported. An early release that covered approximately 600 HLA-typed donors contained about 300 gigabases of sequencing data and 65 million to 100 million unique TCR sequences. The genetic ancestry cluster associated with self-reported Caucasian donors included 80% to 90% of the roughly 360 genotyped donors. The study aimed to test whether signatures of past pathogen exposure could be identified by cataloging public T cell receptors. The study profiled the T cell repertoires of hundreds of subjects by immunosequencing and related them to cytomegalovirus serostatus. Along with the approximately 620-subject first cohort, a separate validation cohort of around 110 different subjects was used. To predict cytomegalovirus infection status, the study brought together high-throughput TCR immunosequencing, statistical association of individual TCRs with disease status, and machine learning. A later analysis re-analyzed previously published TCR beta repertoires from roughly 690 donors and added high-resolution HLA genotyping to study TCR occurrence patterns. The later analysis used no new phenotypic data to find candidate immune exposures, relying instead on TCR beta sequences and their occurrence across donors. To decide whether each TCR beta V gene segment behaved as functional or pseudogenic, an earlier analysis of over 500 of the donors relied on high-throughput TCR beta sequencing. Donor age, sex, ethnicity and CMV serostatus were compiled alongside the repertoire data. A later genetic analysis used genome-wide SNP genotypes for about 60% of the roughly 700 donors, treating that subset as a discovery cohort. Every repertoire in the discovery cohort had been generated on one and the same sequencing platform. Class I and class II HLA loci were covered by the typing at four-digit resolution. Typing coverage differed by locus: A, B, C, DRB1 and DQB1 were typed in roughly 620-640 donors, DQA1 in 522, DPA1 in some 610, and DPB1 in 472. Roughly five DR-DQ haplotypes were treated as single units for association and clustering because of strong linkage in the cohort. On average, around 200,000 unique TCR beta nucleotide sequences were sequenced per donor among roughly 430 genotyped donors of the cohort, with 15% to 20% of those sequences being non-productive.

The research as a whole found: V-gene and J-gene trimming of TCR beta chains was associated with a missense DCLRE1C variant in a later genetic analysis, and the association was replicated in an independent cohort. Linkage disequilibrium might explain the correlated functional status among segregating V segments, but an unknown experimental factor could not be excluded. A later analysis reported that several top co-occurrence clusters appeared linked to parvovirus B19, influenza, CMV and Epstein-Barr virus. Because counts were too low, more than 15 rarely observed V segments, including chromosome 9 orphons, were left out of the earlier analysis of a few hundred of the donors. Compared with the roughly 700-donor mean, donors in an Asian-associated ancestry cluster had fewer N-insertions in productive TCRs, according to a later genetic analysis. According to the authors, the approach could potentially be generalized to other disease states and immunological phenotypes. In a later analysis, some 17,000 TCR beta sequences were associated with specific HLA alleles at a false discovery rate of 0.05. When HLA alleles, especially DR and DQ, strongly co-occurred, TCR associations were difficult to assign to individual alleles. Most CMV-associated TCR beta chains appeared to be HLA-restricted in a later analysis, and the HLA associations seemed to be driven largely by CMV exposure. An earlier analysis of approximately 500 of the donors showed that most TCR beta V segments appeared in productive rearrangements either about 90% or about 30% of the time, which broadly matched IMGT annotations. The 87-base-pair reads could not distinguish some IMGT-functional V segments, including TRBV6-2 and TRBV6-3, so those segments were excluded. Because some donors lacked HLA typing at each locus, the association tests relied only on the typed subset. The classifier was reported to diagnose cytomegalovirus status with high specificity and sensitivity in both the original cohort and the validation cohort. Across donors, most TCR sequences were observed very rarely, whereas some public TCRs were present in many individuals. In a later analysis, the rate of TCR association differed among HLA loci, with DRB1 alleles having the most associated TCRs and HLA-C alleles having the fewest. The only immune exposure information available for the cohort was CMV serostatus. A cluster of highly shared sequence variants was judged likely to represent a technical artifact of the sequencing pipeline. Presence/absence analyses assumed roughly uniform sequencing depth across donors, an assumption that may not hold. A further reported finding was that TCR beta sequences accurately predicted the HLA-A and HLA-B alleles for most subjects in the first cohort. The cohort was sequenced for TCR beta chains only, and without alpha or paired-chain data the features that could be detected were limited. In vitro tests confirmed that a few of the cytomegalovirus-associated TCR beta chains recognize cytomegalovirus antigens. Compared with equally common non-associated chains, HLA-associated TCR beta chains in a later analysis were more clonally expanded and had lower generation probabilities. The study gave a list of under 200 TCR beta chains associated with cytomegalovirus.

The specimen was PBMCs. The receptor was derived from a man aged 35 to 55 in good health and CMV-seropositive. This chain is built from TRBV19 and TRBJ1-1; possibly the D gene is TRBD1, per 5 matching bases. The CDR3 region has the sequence CASKIAGWGMNTEAFF. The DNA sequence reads TGTGCCAGTAAGATCGCCGGGTGGGGCATGAACACTGAAGCTTTCTTT.